One and the same sample provided the 30 T cell receptor beta chains below, sequenced in a study of T cell repertoires in cytomegalovirus infection. Their cognate antigens are unknown. TCRdb reprocessed the reads via MiXCR and lists one record per CDR3 protein. The repertoire holds roughly 280,000 distinct CDR3 sequences, with around 20% as singletons. Sequenced here: cultured PBMCs, sampled from culture after CMV antigen stimulation. The receptors come from a human donor in good health (CMV status not recorded). Some clones in this sample may be carry-over from other donors' samples.

With respect to this clonotype: An end of the junction differs from the germline gene, which may be a read error. The rearrangement joins TRBV29-1 to TRBJ2-3; D call uncertain. Germline lookup yields CDR1 SQVTM and CDR2 ANQGSEA. The CDR3 sequence is 14 residues long. The CDR3 DNA follows: TGCAGCGCTGAAGGTTCCGGGAGCACAGATACGCAGTATTTT. This translates into CSAEGSGSTDTQYF.

This clonotype was seen more than once but under ten times. This rearrangement joins TRBV7-2 to TRBJ2-7; D is ambiguous. In germline, CDR1 is SGHTA, CDR2 FQGNSA. Trimming removed 5 bases from V and 4 bases from J, with 9 bases in between. The CDR3 covers 12 residues. The CDR3: CASSPTQYEQYF. In DNA, the CDR3 is TGTGCCAGCAGCCCTACCCAATACGAGCAGTACTTC.

Concerning this clonotype: A read error may be the cause here, since a much bigger clone is one base away. The V gene is TRBV7-2, the J gene TRBJ1-1; the D is unclear. Germline assignment: CDR1 SGHTA and CDR2 FQGNSA. CDR3 size: 16 residues. V shed 8 bases and J shed 8 bases, with 27 bases lying between them. CDR3 region: CASGPFSLTVLGEAFF. CDR3 DNA sequence: TGTGCCAGCGGCCCTTTTTCACTTACAGTCCTCGGGGAAGCTTTCTTT. Looking up the rest from reference TRBV7-2 and TRBJ1-1 gives the full variable domain: GAGVSQSPSNKVTEKGKDVELRCDPISGHTALYWYRQSLGQGLEFLIYFQGNSAPDKSGLPSDRFSAERTGGSVSTLTIQRTQQEDSAVYLCASGPFSLTVLGEAFFGQGTRLTVV.

This clonotype was observed at least ten times. CDR3 sequence (DNA): TGTGCCAGCAGTCTGGCAGGACAGGGGAACACTGAAGCTTTCTTT. Protein: CASSLAGQGNTEAFF. V and J are TRBV6-5 and TRBJ1-1; 8 bases line up with TRBD1. Germline lookup yields CDR1 MNHEY and CDR2 SVGAGI. With 5 bases clipped from V and 1 base from J, the junction kept 6 bases outside the gene matches. The CDR3 contains 15 residues.

This chain uses TRBV6-2 or TRBV6-3 with TRBJ2-1, with 9 bases fitting TRBD2. Germline V gene sequence: CDR1 MNHEY, CDR2 SVGEGT. The CDR3 is 14 residues long. The junction had 5 bases not matched to a gene; V was cut back by 5 bases and J by 6 bases. CDR3 loop: CASSAASGVNEQFF. DNA for the CDR3: TGTGCCAGCAGTGCGGCTAGCGGGGTCAATGAGCAGTTCTTC.

This clonotype was seen a few times. One end of the junction fails to match germline, which may point to a read error. Written as DNA, the CDR3 is TGTGCCAGCAGCTCTCCGGGACCACCGCCTTGCTTC. Residues: CASSSPGPPPCF. The chain links TRBV7-2 to TRBJ2-1; tentatively, D is TRBD1 or TRBD2 (5 bases each). In germline, CDR1 is SGHTA, CDR2 FQGNSA. The CDR3 length is 12 residues. The full variable domain, completed using reference TRBV7-2 and TRBJ2-1, is GAGVSQSPSNKVTEKGKDVELRCDPISGHTALYWYRQSLGQGLEFLIYFQGNSAPDKSGLPSDRFSAERTGGSVSTLTIQRTQQEDSAVYLCASSSPGPPPCFGPGTRLTVL.

This clonotype was recorded many times. The chain links TRBV7-8 to TRBJ1-2, with no clear D. This CDR3 has 14 residues. The ends were cut back, 2 bases at V and 6 bases at J, with 13 bases in the middle. The V gene's germline CDR1 is SGHVS and CDR2 FQNEAQ. CDR3 in amino acids: CASSLFRAHDGYTF. CDR3 DNA sequence: TGTGCCAGCAGCTTATTCCGGGCACACGATGGCTACACCTTC.

This clonotype came up many times. The CDR3: CASNKPPGANVLTF. DNA of the CDR3: TGTGCCAGCAATAAACCCCCTGGGGCCAACGTCCTGACTTTC. The chain links TRBV7-2 to TRBJ2-6; D uncertain. Germline loops: CDR1 SGHTA, CDR2 FQGNSA. V was pared by 7 bases and J by 2 bases, with 9 bases between. There are 14 residues in the CDR3.

This chain uses TRBV15 with TRBJ2-7; 12 bases align to TRBD1. With V trimmed by 8 bases and J by 7 bases, 6 bases remained unmatched. Germline V lookup: CDR1 LNHNV, CDR2 YYDKDF (reference sequence). The length of the CDR3 is 13 residues. The CDR3 region has the DNA TGTGCCACCGGGGACAGGGGGCCGGAGGAGCAGTACTTC. Translating it yields CATGDRGPEEQYF.

This clonotype was seen only a few times. V gene TRBV6-1 combines with J gene TRBJ1-2; perhaps TRBD1 as D (6 bases). V was cut by 4 bases and J by 5 bases, with 14 bases left in between. The CDR3 loop spans 14 amino acids. CDR1 is MNHNS, CDR2 SASEGT, per germline. The CDR3, as DNA: TGTGCCAGCAGTGTCCCCGGGGGCGGGTATGGCTACACCTTC. Translated, it gives CASSVPGGGYGYTF.

The chain recombines TRBV18 with TRBJ1-2; 7 bases line up with TRBD1. V gave up 6 bases and J gave up 8 bases; unmatched junction bases: 9. Germline V gene data show CDR1 as KGHSH and CDR2 as LQKENI. This CDR3 has 13 amino acids. The CDR3 sequence: CASSPRQGEGYTF. The CDR3 DNA sequence: TGTGCCAGCTCGCCTCGACAGGGAGAGGGCTACACCTTC.

This chain links TRBV6-6 with TRBJ2-7; the D is unclear. V lost 2 bases and J 5 bases, leaving 13 bases between the germline ends. CDR1 is MNHNY, CDR2 SVGAGI, per germline (reference sequence). The CDR3 covers 14 residues. This CDR3 is CASSYRIGLDEQYV. Here the CDR3 DNA reads TGTGCCAGCAGTTACCGGATCGGGCTCGACGAGCAGTACGTC.

The chain combines TRBV14 with TRBJ1-1; TRBD1 might be the D (5 bases). The V gene's germline CDR1 is SGHDN and CDR2 FVKESK. The CDR3 has 15 amino acids. The germline V and J ends were trimmed by 0 bases and 8 bases, with 16 bases remaining between them. CDR3 in amino acids: CASSQDLGRVREAFF. The CDR3 bases are TGTGCCAGCAGCCAAGACCTTGGCAGGGTTCGGGAAGCTTTCTTT.

This clonotype was seen ten or more times. The chain recombines TRBV27 with TRBJ2-6; TRBD1 matches at 9 bases. Germline-derived CDR1 and CDR2 are MNHEY and SMNVEV (reference sequence). The junction had 3 bases not matched to a gene; V was cut back by 6 bases and J by 0 bases. The length of the CDR3 is 16 residues. The CDR3 loop reads CASRQGASSGANVLTF. In DNA, the CDR3 is TGTGCCAGCAGACAGGGGGCGAGCTCTGGGGCCAACGTCCTGACTTTC.

The J gene is TRBJ2-7, the V gene TRBV14; D gene uncertain. Germline V gives CDR1 SGHDN, CDR2 FVKESK. V was trimmed by 1 base and J by 3 bases, leaving 10 bases between them. The CDR3 sequence is 14 residues long. CDR3 sequence: CASSQVSGRYEQYF. CDR3 sequence (DNA): TGTGCCAGCAGCCAAGTCTCAGGCCGCTACGAGCAGTACTTC.

This clonotype was counted ten times or more. J is TRBJ1-2 and V is TRBV7-8; TRBD1 is a possible D gene (5 bases). Germline CDR1 and CDR2: SGHVS and FQNEAQ. V lost 5 bases and J lost 0, with 13 bases in between. The CDR3 consists of 15 residues. The CDR3 DNA reads TGTGCCAGCAGCCCGCAGGGAGGCTCTAACTATGGCTACACCTTC. It yields the protein CASSPQGGSNYGYTF.

In this sample, this clonotype turned up a few times. The chain joins TRBV10-3 to TRBJ1-1; TRBD1 aligns across 10 bases. This CDR3 region has 15 residues. The germline CDR1 and CDR2 sequences are ENHRY and SYGVKD. V lost 8 bases to trimming and J lost 0 bases; unmatched junction nucleotides: 6. CDR3 amino acids: CAIGRTGGMNTEAFF. Written as DNA, the CDR3 is TGTGCCATCGGAAGGACAGGGGGAATGAACACTGAAGCTTTCTTT.

The rearrangement links TRBV20-1 to TRBJ2-3; the match to TRBD2 covers 13 bases. The trim removed 6 bases at V and 4 bases at J, leaving 1 base unmatched. This CDR3 is built from 13 residues. Germline V gene sequence: CDR1 DFQATT, CDR2 SNEGSKA (reference sequence). The CDR3 nucleotides are TGCAGTGCCGGACTAGCGGGAGCAGATACGCAGTATTTT. Amino acids: CSAGLAGADTQYF.

V gene TRBV11-3 combines with J gene TRBJ2-1; 9 bases fit TRBD1. This CDR3 has 15 residues. The V segment lost 5 bases and the J segment 8 bases; nucleotides outside the gene matches: 10. Germline CDR1 SGHNT, CDR2 YENEEA. This chain's CDR3 is CASSRRDRAADEQFF. CDR3 nucleotides: TGTGCCAGCAGCAGACGGGACAGGGCCGCCGATGAGCAGTTCTTC.

The chain is built from TRBV28 and TRBJ2-2; 10 nucleotides agree with TRBD2. After removal of 5 bases from V and 5 bases from J, the junction contained 5 bases not matched to a gene. Germline values: CDR1 MDHEN, CDR2 SYDVKM. This CDR3 has 15 residues. This chain's CDR3 is CASSTIAGGTGELFF. CDR3 DNA: TGTGCCAGCAGTACCATAGCGGGAGGTACCGGGGAGCTGTTTTTT.

This clonotype was recorded once. The V gene is TRBV7-6, the J gene TRBJ2-5; possibly TRBD2 for D (6 bases). Germline CDR1 reads SGHVS; CDR2 reads FNYEAQ. The CDR3 is 14 amino acids. V shed 5 bases and J shed 5 bases, with 15 bases lying between them. CDR3 in amino acids: CASSPYPSVETQYF. The CDR3, as DNA: TGTGCCAGCAGCCCCTACCCTAGCGTTGAGACCCAGTACTTC.

This clonotype showed up many times. The chain uses TRBV7-9 and TRBJ2-7; D possibly corresponds to TRBD2 (6 bases). Per the germline V gene, CDR1 is SEHNR and CDR2 is FQNEAQ (reference sequence). The CDR3 has 15 residues. V was shortened by 1 base and J by 0 bases, with 10 bases between the two germline ends. Here the CDR3 DNA reads TGTGCCAGCAGCTTAGTTGGCGGGATCTCCTACGAGCAGTACTTC. This codes for CASSLVGGISYEQYF.

This clonotype was recorded a few times. The rearrangement uses TRBV12-3 or TRBV12-4 and TRBJ1-1; D unresolved. The CDR3 spans 14 residues. V was pared by 2 bases and J by 1 base, with 8 bases between. The DNA of the CDR3 is TGTGCCAGCAGTTTAAGGCACGAGAACACTGAAGCTTTCTTT. Encoded protein: CASSLRHENTEAFF.

The chain has TRBV20-1 and TRBJ2-7, with 8 bases lining up with TRBD2. V was pared by 0 bases and J by 3 bases, with 7 bases of the junction left unmatched. This CDR3 spans 15 amino acids. CDR1 is DFQATT and CDR2 is SNEGSKA in the germline V gene (reference sequence). CDR3 residues: CSARDRGTSGYEQYF. The DNA for the CDR3 is TGCAGTGCTAGAGATCGGGGGACTAGTGGCTACGAGCAGTACTTC.

This clonotype was seen only a few times. V and J are TRBV7-9 and TRBJ2-1; tentative D call: TRBD1 (6 bases). The V gene lost 2 bases and the J gene lost 7 bases, with 12 bases spanning the gap. This CDR3 comprises 14 residues. Germline-derived CDR1 and CDR2 are SEHNR and FQNEAQ (reference sequence). The CDR3, as DNA: TGTGCCAGCAGCTTAAATGCAGGGGCTAATGAGCAGTTCTTC. This gives the protein CASSLNAGANEQFF.

V gene TRBV7-9 combines with J gene TRBJ2-5; 14 bases align to TRBD2. In germline, CDR1 is SEHNR, CDR2 FQNEAQ (reference sequence). V dropped 3 bases and J dropped 4; count of bases not matched to a gene: 7. This CDR3 spans 17 amino acids. The CDR3 coding sequence is TGTGCCAGCAGCTTCCCGGGACTAGCGGGAGTTGGAGAGACCCAGTACTTC. Protein sequence: CASSFPGLAGVGETQYF.

This rearrangement joins TRBV12-3 or TRBV12-4 to TRBJ2-1, with 7 nucleotides matching TRBD2. Unmatched junction bases numbered 7, after V lost 2 bases and J lost 3 bases. The CDR3 totals 16 residues. The CDR3 nucleotides are TGTGCCAGCAGTTTATGGGCAGGACTAGGCTACAATGAGCAGTTCTTC. It specifies CASSLWAGLGYNEQFF.

V usage is TRBV11-3 and J usage is TRBJ2-1; the match to TRBD2 covers 8 bases. Germline values: CDR1 SGHNT, CDR2 YENEEA. Trimming cost V 3 bases and J 2 bases; bases outside gene matches: 3. This CDR3 has 15 residues. Here the CDR3 reads CASSFSGEPYNEQFF. Written as DNA, the CDR3 is TGTGCCAGCAGCTTTAGCGGGGAGCCCTACAATGAGCAGTTCTTC.

This clonotype came up a few times. The J gene is TRBJ2-2, the V gene TRBV10-3, with D uncertain. Between the trimmed V and J ends, which lost 4 bases and 0 bases, there was a span of 9 bases. The CDR3 is made up of 15 amino acids. Germline CDR1 ENHRY, CDR2 SYGVKD. CDR3 sequence (DNA): TGTGCCATCAGTGGTCTTACTGCGAACACCGGGGAGCTGTTTTTT. Protein sequence: CAISGLTANTGELFF.

DNA for the CDR3: TGTGCCAGCAGACCGGTGGAGACAGGGGGCGGGTTAGGGACCCAGTACTTC. This codes for CASRPVETGGGLGTQYF. The chain uses TRBV6-8 and TRBJ2-5, with TRBD1 matching 10 bases. The V and J ends lost 6 bases and 7 bases, in that order; junction bases with no gene match: 17. The CDR3 loop spans 17 amino acids. Germline CDR1 MNHGY, CDR2 SAAAGT.